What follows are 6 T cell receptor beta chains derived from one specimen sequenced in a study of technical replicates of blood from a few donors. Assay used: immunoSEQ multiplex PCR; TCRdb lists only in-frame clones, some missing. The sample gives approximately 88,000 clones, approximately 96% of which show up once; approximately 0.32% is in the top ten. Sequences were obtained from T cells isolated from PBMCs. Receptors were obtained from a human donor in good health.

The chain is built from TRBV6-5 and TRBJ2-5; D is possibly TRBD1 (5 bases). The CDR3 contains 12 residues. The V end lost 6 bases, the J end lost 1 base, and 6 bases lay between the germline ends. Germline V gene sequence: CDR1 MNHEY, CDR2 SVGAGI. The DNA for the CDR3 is TGTGCCAGCAGACAGGCCCAAGAGACCCAGTACTTC. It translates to CASRQAQETQYF.

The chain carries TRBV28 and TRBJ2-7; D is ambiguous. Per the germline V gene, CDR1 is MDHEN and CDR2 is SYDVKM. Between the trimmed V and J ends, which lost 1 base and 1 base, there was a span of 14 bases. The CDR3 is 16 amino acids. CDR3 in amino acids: CASSLSNLLPSYEQYF. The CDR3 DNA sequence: TGTGCCAGCAGTTTATCTAACCTCCTCCCTTCCTACGAGCAGTACTTC.

In DNA form, the CDR3 reads TGTGCCAGCAGCTTAGCTAGCGGGGCTTACACCGGGGAGCTGTTTTTT. It encodes CASSLASGAYTGELFF. The rearrangement links TRBV11-2 to TRBJ2-2; 9 bases align to TRBD2. CDR1 and CDR2 (germline): SGHAT, FQNNGV. This CDR3 contains 16 residues. Trimming took 1 base from V and 3 from J; bases not matched to a gene: 3.

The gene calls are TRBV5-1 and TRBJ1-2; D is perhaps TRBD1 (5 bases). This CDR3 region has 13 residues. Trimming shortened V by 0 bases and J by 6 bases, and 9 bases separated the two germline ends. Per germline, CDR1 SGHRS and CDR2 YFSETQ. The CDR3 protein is CASSLGQINGYTF. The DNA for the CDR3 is TGCGCCAGCAGCTTGGGACAGATTAATGGCTACACCTTC.

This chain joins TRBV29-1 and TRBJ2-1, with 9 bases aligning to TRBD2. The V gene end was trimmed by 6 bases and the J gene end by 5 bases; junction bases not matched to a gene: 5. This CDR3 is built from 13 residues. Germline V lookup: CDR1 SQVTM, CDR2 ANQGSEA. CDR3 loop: CSVAGGRNNEQFF. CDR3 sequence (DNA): TGCAGCGTGGCGGGAGGGCGGAACAATGAGCAGTTCTTC.

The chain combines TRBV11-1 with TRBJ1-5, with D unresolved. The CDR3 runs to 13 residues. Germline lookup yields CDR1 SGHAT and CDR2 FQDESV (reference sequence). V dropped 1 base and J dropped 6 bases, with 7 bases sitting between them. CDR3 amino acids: CASSLGFSQPQHF. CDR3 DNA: TGTGCCAGCAGCTTAGGTTTTAGTCAGCCCCAGCATTTT.